This T cell receptor beta chain comes out of a study of T cells in Graves' hyperthyroidism and ophthalmopathy. Whole-study findings and limits: Appearing also in blood were most of the thyroid clonotypes expanded above 0.001.

RNA transcripts provided the source from which TCR beta CDR3 regions were amplified. The TCR CDR3 was amplified in a first-round RT-PCR using the HTBI primer set. Via MiXCR, TCRdb re-called the multiplex PCR reads, giving one row per CDR3 protein. Of about 300,000 distinct CDR3 sequences listed, roughly 20% are singletons. There are a few counts of this clonotype. Its antigen remains unidentified. A NOSPECS grade of at least 4, a Clinical Activity Score of at least 3 and duration under 3 months were recorded in ophthalmopathy patients. Criteria for exclusion of patients were uncontrolled infection, other autoimmune disease, pregnancy or lactation. Clinical symptoms, serum thyroxine and TRAb, thyroid ultrasound and orbital computed tomography together formed the diagnostic basis. The TCR comes from a man aged 45-65 years with Graves' ophthalmopathy. Sample: blood.

The CDR3 DNA reads as TGTGCCAGCAGCTCGTCGCTAGTCAATATAGCCAAAAACATTCAGTACTTC. It codes for CASSSSLVNIAKNIQYF. The chain combines TRBV11-2 with TRBJ2-4, with D hard to call. This CDR3 contains 17 residues. The germline V gene has CDR1 SGHAT and CDR2 FQNNGV. Trimming cost V 4 bases and J 0 bases, with 16 bases left between them.